This TCR beta chain emerged from a study of T cell repertoires in cytomegalovirus infection (dated 2019 in TCRdb). Context from the whole study: The HLA type of each donor mattered for the analysis, because public TCR beta signatures pointed to carriage of CMV infection along with the matching HLA type. Overall study results and their limits: The ex vivo response was dominated by HLA-C-restricted CMV-specific TCR beta clonotypes, which also provided the single most frequent clonotype in two of eight donors. In both this cohort and an independent cohort of 352 donors, the cumulative frequency of public TCR beta family members distinguished carriers of CMV infection plus the relevant HLA type.

Turning to this clonotype: The antigen it recognizes is unknown. Base qualities were left out, and no much larger clone turns up one base away.

Sequencer: Illumina HiSeq 1500. The public reads were quality trimmed at Q25 with fastp and then assembled into clones with MiXCR by TCRdb, keeping productive beta chains. Under each unique CDR3 protein, matching rows form one entry showing the most common genes and DNA. This sample has about 250,000 distinct CDR3 sequences in its table, and approximately 13% of those were observed once. The ten top clones hold 1.5% to 2% of the sample. The CDR3, cysteine through phenylalanine, is 11 amino acids long. Of the read, only the CDR3 DNA is kept; its 33 bases are in frame from base 1. Based on the germline V gene, the CDR1 and CDR2 sequences are SQVTM and ANQGSEA. The junction shows trimming of 5 bases on V and 4 bases on J, plus 7 bases between the germline ends.

The sequenced sample was PBMCs. The V and J genes are TRBV29-1 and TRBJ2-3, with an unclear D gene assignment. This receptor was obtained from a human donor in good health (CMV status not recorded). Some clones in this sample may be carry-over from other donors' samples. The bases are TGCAGCGTTCGACTGGCAGATACGCAGTATTTT. It encodes CSVRLADTQYF.